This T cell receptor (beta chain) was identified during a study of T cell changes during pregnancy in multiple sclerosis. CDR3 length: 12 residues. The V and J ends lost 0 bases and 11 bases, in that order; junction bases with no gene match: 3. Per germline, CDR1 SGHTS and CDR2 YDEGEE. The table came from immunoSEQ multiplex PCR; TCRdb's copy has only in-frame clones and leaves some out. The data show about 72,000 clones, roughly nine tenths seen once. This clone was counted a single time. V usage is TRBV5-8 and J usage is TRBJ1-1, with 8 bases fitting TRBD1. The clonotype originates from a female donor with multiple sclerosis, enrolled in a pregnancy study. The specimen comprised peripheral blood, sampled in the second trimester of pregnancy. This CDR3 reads CASSLETGAAFF. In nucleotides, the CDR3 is TGTGCCAGCAGCTTGGAGACAGGGGCGGCTTTCTTT.